The following is a TCR beta chain sequence with its context. This clone came up many times. The target of this receptor is not known. No much larger clone exists at a distance of one base, and base qualities are not known. The data originate from a study of cytomegalovirus exposure and HLA in healthy donors (dated by TCRdb to about 2017). In terms of the full investigation: According to an earlier analysis of 587 of the donors, some 180 million T cells yielded 90 million to 140 million unique TCR beta sequences and approximately 300 Gb of sequence data. An early release covering 550 to 700 HLA-typed donors comprised about 320 gigabases of sequencing data and some 79 million unique TCR sequences. Of the approximately 400 genotyped donors, 70% to 90% were placed in the genetic ancestry cluster associated with self-reported Caucasian donors. The study aimed to test whether cataloging public T cell receptors could reveal signatures of past pathogen exposure. Using immunosequencing, the study profiled T cell repertoires from about 610 subjects and related those repertoires to cytomegalovirus serostatus. A separate validation cohort of 100 to 150 different subjects was used in addition to the approximately 610-subject first cohort. To predict cytomegalovirus infection status, the study combined high-throughput TCR immunosequencing, statistical association of individual TCRs with disease status, and machine learning. To study patterns of TCR occurrence, a later analysis re-analyzed previously published TCR beta repertoires from several hundred donors and added high-resolution HLA genotyping. In the later analysis, no new phenotypic data were used to find candidate immune exposures; instead, reliance was placed on TCR beta sequences and their occurrence across donors. An earlier analysis of some 500 of the donors applied high-throughput TCR beta sequencing to assess whether each TCR beta V gene segment acted as functional or pseudogenic. Donor age, sex, ethnicity and CMV serostatus were collected together with the repertoire data. A later genetic analysis used genome-wide SNP genotypes for about 60% of the 666 donors, treating that subset as a discovery cohort. Every discovery cohort repertoire had been produced on one sequencing platform. HLA typing covered class I and class II loci at four-digit resolution. Typing coverage differed by locus: A, B, C, DRB1 and DQB1 were typed in roughly 620-630 donors, DQA1 in about 560, DPA1 in around 580, and DPB1 in about 450. Roughly 5 DR-DQ haplotypes were treated as single units for association and clustering because of strong linkage in the cohort. Across 300 to 500 genotyped donors of the cohort, an average of about 240,000 unique TCR beta nucleotide sequences per donor were sequenced, and approximately 17% of those sequences were non-productive.

V sheds 6 bases and J sheds 5 bases, leaving 16 bases between their ends. From cysteine to phenylalanine, the CDR3 is 14 amino acids long. Only the CDR3 DNA is retained, 42 bases long and in frame from the first base. From a lookup of the germline V gene, CDR1 and CDR2 are MGHDK and SYGVNS. Library construction relied on the immunoSEQ multiplex PCR assay. For the multiplex PCR, a mixture combining 60 forward primers for TCR Vbeta segments and 13 reverse primers for TCR Jbeta segments was used. The CDR3 region of rearranged TCR beta genes was amplified from genomic DNA by a multiplex PCR assay. Amplified TCR beta libraries were sequenced as 87-base-pair reads on the Illumina HiSeq System. From the authors' description of their analysis: A later analysis counted about 80 million unique TCR beta chains across the 550 to 750 repertoires, and roughly 10 million of these chains were shared by at least two donors. Raw reads were error-corrected and collapsed into unique sequences by a nearest-neighbor algorithm in which closely related sequences were merged to remove PCR and sequencing errors. CDR3 sequences were aligned to IMGT reference sequences to assign V, D and J gene segments. For a sequence to be retained, a match of at least six nucleotides was required to both a V gene segment and a J gene segment. A rearrangement counted as productive if the CDR3 had no stop codons and remained in frame with V and J, and every other rearrangement counted as non-productive. CDR3 was defined according to IMGT convention as the region running from the second conserved V-encoded cysteine to the conserved J-encoded phenylalanine. The earlier analysis of about 610 of the donors excluded any sequence lacking an unambiguous match to a single V gene segment. An earlier analysis of about 600 of the donors called V segments functional above 56.7% productive rearrangements and segregating when the between-donor standard deviation exceeded 5%. A statistical classification framework was developed to diagnose cytomegalovirus status using the catalog of TCR beta chain sequences. V and J gene assignment, in a later analysis, came from comparing TCR nucleotide sequences with IMGT/GENE-DB human TR gene sequences. Using the TCRdist pipeline, a later analysis assigned CDR3 sequences along with most-parsimonious VDJ recombination scenarios. In a later analysis, every TCR beta chain was defined by the combination of its CDR3 amino acid sequence and its V-gene family, and reads without a unique V-gene family were dropped. To address suspected cross-contamination and a sequencing artifact, a later analysis removed a few hundred highly shared, low-generation-probability nucleotide sequences. For each public chain, a later analysis derived a clonal expansion index from normalized ranks of inferred template counts within each repertoire. In a later analysis, generation probabilities were computed using a VDJ recombination model fitted to out-of-frame rearrangements, and the results were checked against IGoR. Hypergeometric tests were used in a later analysis to score TCR-TCR, TCR-HLA and TCR-CMV co-occurrence, with a repertoire-size bias correction applied to the TCR pairs. False discovery rates were estimated in a later analysis by permuting HLA or CMV assignments 20 times. In a later analysis, co-occurring TCRs were grouped with DBSCAN, and TCRdist sequence similarity was added when clustering was performed within HLA-allele-positive subsets. Repertoires with fewer than 30,000 or more than 120,000 public chains, plus five repertoires with anomalous nucleotide sharing, were excluded from co-occurrence clustering. TCRdb stores this immuneACCESS table with in-frame sequences only. Part of the clones is absent; in the studies checked, under half of the shortfall reflects unresolved V genes, and no reason is known for the rest. The V and J calls and clone size are taken from that table; D and trimming were inferred from the DNA. The sample contains 150,000 or so clones, roughly 73% of them found a single time. 1.5% to 2% of the sample is held by the ten biggest clonotypes.

The cohort consisted of hundreds of healthy bone marrow donors. At the time of sampling, all cohort members were nominally healthy, though unrecorded immune exposures were likely present. The donor tested CMV seronegative and was one of the 352 seronegative cohort members. Each donor provided a peripheral blood sample, and peripheral blood mononuclear cells were used for TCR beta sequencing. The Qiagen DNeasy Blood Extraction Kit was used to extract genomic DNA from the blood cell samples. The research as a whole found: According to a later analysis, TCR association rates differed among HLA loci, with DRB1 alleles showing the most associated TCRs and HLA-C alleles showing the fewest. Linkage disequilibrium might explain the correlated functional status among segregating V segments, but an unknown experimental factor could not be excluded. A later analysis found that HLA-associated TCR beta chains were more clonally expanded and had lower generation probabilities than equally common non-associated chains. Assigning TCR associations to individual alleles was difficult when HLA alleles, especially DR and DQ, strongly co-occurred. Because the 87-base-pair reads could not distinguish some IMGT-functional V segments, including TRBV6-2 and TRBV6-3, those segments were excluded. A further reported finding was that TCR beta sequences accurately predicted the HLA-A and HLA-B alleles for most subjects in the first cohort. Specific HLA alleles were associated with 15,000 to 20,000 TCR beta sequences at a false discovery rate of 0.05 in a later analysis. The sequencing pipeline was judged likely to have produced a cluster of highly shared sequence variants as a technical artifact. Over 15 rarely observed V segments, including chromosome 9 orphons, were excluded from the earlier analysis of several hundred of the donors because counts were too low. Because HLA typing was unavailable for some donors at each locus, only the typed subset was used in association tests. Several of the top co-occurrence clusters appeared to be linked to parvovirus B19, influenza, CMV and Epstein-Barr virus, according to a later analysis. An earlier analysis of around 500 of the donors showed that most TCR beta V segments appeared in productive rearrangements either about 90% or about 30% of the time, which broadly matched IMGT annotations. The presence/absence analyses assumed that sequencing depth was roughly uniform across donors, and that assumption may not be true. According to the authors, the approach could potentially be generalized to other disease states and immunological phenotypes. Only TCR beta chains were sequenced in this cohort, and the absence of alpha or paired-chain data limited detectable features. In vitro tests confirmed that a few of the cytomegalovirus-associated TCR beta chains recognize cytomegalovirus antigens. A later genetic analysis reported fewer N-insertions in productive TCRs among donors in an Asian-associated ancestry cluster than the roughly 620-donor mean. While some public TCRs were present in many individuals, most TCR sequences turned up only very rarely across donors. Most CMV-associated TCR beta chains appeared to be HLA-restricted in a later analysis, and the HLA associations seemed to be driven largely by CMV exposure. V-gene and J-gene trimming of TCR beta chains was associated with a missense DCLRE1C variant in a later genetic analysis, and the association was replicated in an independent cohort. The only immune exposure information available for the cohort was CMV serostatus. Cytomegalovirus status was reported to be diagnosed by the classifier with high specificity and sensitivity in both the original and validation cohorts. The study listed 150 to 200 TCR beta chains as associated with cytomegalovirus.

The origin of this receptor is a woman under 30 in good health and CMV-seronegative. The V and J segments used are TRBV25-1 and TRBJ1-2; the D segment could be TRBD1, given 6 matching bases. Material for sequencing was PBMCs. The CDR3 protein sequence reads: CASSRTELRYGYTF. The base sequence is TGTGCCAGCAGCCGGACAGAGCTTCGGTATGGCTACACCTTC.